These 16 T cell receptor beta chains came from one sample sequenced in a study of shared clonotypes between healthy human individuals. The assay was immunoSEQ multiplex PCR, and TCRdb's table has in-frame clones only and misses some. Among roughly 450,000 clones, around 74% were seen once, and the ten largest hold roughly 13%. The sample comprised PBMCs. These receptors originate from a woman between 40 and 55 years old in good health. Some clones in this sample may be carry-over from other donors' samples.

This clone showed up just once. The gene calls are TRBV11-3 and TRBJ2-5; 13 bases fit TRBD2. The V and J ends lost 4 bases and 2 bases, in that order; junction bases with no gene match: 4. Germline V gene data show CDR1 as SGHNT and CDR2 as YENEEA. The CDR3 runs to 16 residues. CDR3: CASSSGLAGSQETQYF. CDR3 DNA: TGTGCCAGCAGCTCGGGACTAGCGGGATCGCAAGAGACCCAGTACTTC. The full variable domain, in which reference TRBV11-3 and TRBJ2-5 provide the parts outside the CDR3, is EAGVVQSPRYKIIEKKQPVAFWCNPISGHNTLYWYLQNLGQGPELLIRYENEEAVDDSQLPKDRFSAERLKGVDSTLKIQPAELGDSAVYLCASSSGLAGSQETQYFGPGTRLLVL.

The chain joins TRBV7-8 to TRBJ2-7; D unclear. V lost 3 bases and J 4 bases, leaving 10 bases between the germline ends. The CDR3 runs 13 residues. The germline CDR1 and CDR2 sequences are SGHVS and FQNEAQ. DNA of the CDR3: TGTGCCAGCAGCTTGACCGGCCGGTACGAGCAGTACTTC. Its translation: CASSLTGRYEQYF. Full variable domain (rest looked up from reference TRBV7-8 and TRBJ2-7): GAGVSQSPRYKVAKRGQDVALRCDPISGHVSLFWYQQALGQGPEFLTYFQNEAQLDKSGLPSDRFFAERPEGSVSTLKIQRTQQEDSAVYLCASSLTGRYEQYFGPGTRLTVT.

This chain uses TRBV19 with TRBJ1-5; 9 nucleotides agree with TRBD1. The CDR3 has 16 amino acids. V trimming: 2 bases; J trimming: 6 bases; junction bases outside the gene matches: 8. Germline V gene lookup returns CDR1 LNHDA and CDR2 SQIVND (reference sequence). The chain's CDR3 is CASSITENRGRQPQHF. For the CDR3, the DNA is TGTGCCAGTAGTATAACGGAGAACAGGGGGCGTCAGCCCCAGCATTTT.

The chain recombines TRBV6-1 with TRBJ2-7; D remains ambiguous. Trimming removed 4 bases from V and 6 bases from J, with 7 bases in between. Germline V lookup: CDR1 MNHNS, CDR2 SASEGT. The CDR3 runs to 11 residues. The CDR3 DNA reads TGTGCCAGCAGTGTCCTCGGCGAGCAGTACTTC. It specifies CASSVLGEQYF.

This rearrangement joins TRBV7-8 to TRBJ1-5; unclear D gene. The CDR3 loop spans 14 amino acids. V was pared by 5 bases and J by 1 base, with 9 bases between. Germline lookup yields CDR1 SGHVS and CDR2 FQNEAQ. CDR3 sequence reads: CASSPRRSNQPQHF. DNA for the CDR3: TGTGCCAGCAGCCCCCGGAGAAGCAATCAGCCCCAGCATTTT.

V usage is TRBV4-3 and J usage is TRBJ2-5, with 7 bases that match TRBD2. J was trimmed by 4 bases and V by 6 bases; bases with no gene match: 8. CDR3 size: 14 residues. CDR1 is LGHNA and CDR2 is YSLEER in the germline V gene. CDR3 region: CASSPRTRRETQYF. The CDR3 nucleotides read TGCGCCAGCAGTCCCCGGACTAGGAGAGAGACCCAGTACTTC.

The chain employs TRBV2 and TRBJ2-1, with 11 bases matching TRBD2. The ends lost 1 base at V and 8 bases at J; junction bases unmatched: 7. Germline values: CDR1 SNHLY, CDR2 FYNNEI. This CDR3 comprises 16 residues. For the CDR3, the DNA is TGTGCCAGCAGTGAAGGTAGCGGGAGGGCCCGTCATGAGCAGTTCTTC. Amino acids: CASSEGSGRARHEQFF.

This rearrangement joins TRBV18 to TRBJ2-5, with D perhaps given as TRBD1 or TRBD2 (5 bases each). The CDR3 contains 13 residues. Germline V CDR1 and CDR2: KGHSH, LQKENI. V lost 6 bases and J lost 5, with 13 bases in between. In DNA form, the CDR3 reads TGTGCCAGCTCGAACCGGGACGGGGAGACCCAGTACTTC. This codes for CASSNRDGETQYF.

This chain connects TRBV30 to TRBJ2-7, with 9 bases lining up with TRBD1. The CDR3 loop spans 13 amino acids. Germline V CDR1 and CDR2: GTSNPN, SVGIG (reference sequence). With V trimmed by 6 bases and J by 6 bases, 9 bases remained unmatched. CDR3: CACWAGTGSEQYF. CDR3 nucleotides: TGTGCCTGCTGGGCCGGGACAGGGTCCGAGCAGTACTTC.

The chain combines TRBV5-4 with TRBJ1-1; tentative D call: TRBD1 (5 bases). Per germline, CDR1 SGHNT and CDR2 YYREEE (reference sequence). Trimming left V 0 bases short and J 6 bases short, with 15 bases between. This CDR3 contains 15 residues. CDR3: CASSLGVLQAAEAFF. CDR3 coding DNA: TGTGCCAGCAGCTTGGGGGTCTTACAGGCCGCTGAAGCTTTCTTT.

This chain connects TRBV7-3 to TRBJ1-3; tentatively, D is TRBD1 (5 bases). From germline, CDR1 is SGHTA and CDR2 FQGTGA. This CDR3 has 15 residues. Trimming left V 5 bases short and J 1 base short, with 12 bases between. This CDR3 reads CASSRNGASGNTIYF. The CDR3 nucleotides are TGTGCCAGCAGCCGGAATGGGGCTTCTGGAAACACCATATATTTT. The complete variable domain, with remaining parts taken from reference TRBV7-3 and TRBJ1-3, reads GAGVSQTPSNKVTEKGKYVELRCDPISGHTALYWYRQSLGQGPEFLIYFQGTGAADDSGLPNDRFFAVRPEGSVSTLKIQRTERGDSAVYLCASSRNGASGNTIYFGEGSWLTVV.

The chain recombines TRBV25-1 with TRBJ2-7; 8 nucleotides align to TRBD2. This CDR3 spans 15 amino acids. The germline V gene has CDR1 MGHDK and CDR2 SYGVNS. Trimming cost V 3 bases and J 3 bases; bases outside gene matches: 7. As DNA, the CDR3 is TGTGCCAGCAGTGACCCCGGACTAGCCGACTACGAGCAGTACTTC. It codes for CASSDPGLADYEQYF.

This clone was found many times. The rearrangement links TRBV5-1 to TRBJ2-7; 9 bases line up with TRBD2. After removal of 0 bases from V and 7 bases from J, the junction contained 8 bases not matched to a gene. Germline V gene data show CDR1 as SGHRS and CDR2 as YFSETQ. This CDR3 has 15 amino acids. DNA for the CDR3: TGCGCCAGCAGCTTGGGGGCGGGAGGGCCGGGTGAGCAGTACTTC. Its protein product is CASSLGAGGPGEQYF.

Points on this clone: Distinct nucleotide sequences in the sample also encode this CDR3. V is TRBV28 and J is TRBJ2-5, with 8 bases fitting TRBD1. The CDR3 is made up of 14 amino acids. The trim removed 4 bases at V and 1 base at J, leaving 2 bases unmatched. Looked up from germline, CDR1 is MDHEN and CDR2 is SYDVKM. The CDR3 DNA is TGTGCCAGCAGTTCGGGACAGGCCCAAGAGACCCAGTACTTC. Its translation: CASSSGQAQETQYF.

This chain uses TRBV28 with TRBJ1-5; TRBD1 is a possible D gene (6 bases). The germline CDR1 and CDR2 sequences are MDHEN and SYDVKM. Deletions cut 6 bases from V and 7 bases from J, with 19 bases between. CDR3 length equals 15 residues. CDR3: CASSHTSGAKQPQHF. CDR3 nucleotide sequence: TGTGCCAGCAGCCACACTTCAGGGGCTAAACAGCCCCAGCATTTT.

The chain carries TRBV5-6 and TRBJ2-1, with unresolved D. Germline V gene data show CDR1 as SGHDT and CDR2 as YYEEEE. This CDR3 region has 14 residues. V lost 4 bases to trimming and J lost 0 bases, with 8 bases between them. DNA for the CDR3: TGTGCCAGCAGCGGCGACCACTCCTACAATGAGCAGTTCTTC. Encoded protein: CASSGDHSYNEQFF.